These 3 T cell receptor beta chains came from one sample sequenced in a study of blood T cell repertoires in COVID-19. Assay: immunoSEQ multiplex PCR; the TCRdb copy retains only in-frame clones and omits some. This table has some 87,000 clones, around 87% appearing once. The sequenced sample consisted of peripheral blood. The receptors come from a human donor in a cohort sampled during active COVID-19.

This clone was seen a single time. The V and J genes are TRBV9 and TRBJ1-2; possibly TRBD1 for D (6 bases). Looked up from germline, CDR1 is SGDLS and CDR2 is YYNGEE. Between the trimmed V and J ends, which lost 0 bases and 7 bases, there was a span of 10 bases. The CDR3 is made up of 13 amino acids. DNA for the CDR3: TGTGCCAGCAGCGTAGCGGCAGGGGTTGGCTACACCTTC. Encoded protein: CASSVAAGVGYTF.

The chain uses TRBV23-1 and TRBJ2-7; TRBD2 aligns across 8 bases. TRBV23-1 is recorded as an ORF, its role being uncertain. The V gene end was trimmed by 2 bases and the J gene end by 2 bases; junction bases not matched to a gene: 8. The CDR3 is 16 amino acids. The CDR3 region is CASSQGHGGGAYEQYF. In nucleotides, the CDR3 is TGCGCCAGCAGTCAAGGTCACGGGGGGGGTGCCTACGAGCAGTACTTC.

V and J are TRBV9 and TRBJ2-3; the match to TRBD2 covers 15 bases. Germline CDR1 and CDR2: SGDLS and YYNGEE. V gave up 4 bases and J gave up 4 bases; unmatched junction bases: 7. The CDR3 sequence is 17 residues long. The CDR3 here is CASSSRTSGGAPDTQYF. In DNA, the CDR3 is TGTGCCAGCAGCTCCAGGACTAGCGGGGGGGCCCCAGATACGCAGTATTTT.